This T cell receptor beta chain came from a study of blood T cell repertoires in COVID-19 (dated by TCRdb to the early 2020s). Turning to the overall study: Samples from collaborators originated in the United States, Italy and Spain and spanned both the acute and convalescent phases of COVID-19. The material from the prospective study consisted of cDNA or gDNA derived from T cells, B-cell-depleted T cells, or PBMCs. Subjects who had been exposed to COVID-19, were actively infected with it, or had recovered from it provided the deeply sampled blood TCRbeta repertoires that made up the dataset. A freely available public database, intended as a resource for researchers studying the immune response to SARS-CoV-2, is where the repertoires were released. The samples were drawn from two sources: the first 160 participants of the ongoing ImmuneRACE study, and 1,000 to 1,500 subjects contributed by 6 global collaborators. Nearly every sample came with metadata listing a de-identified subject ID, COVID-19 status, age in years and sex. Where available, HLA class I and class II types were obtained from metadata supplied by the sample provider rather than from assay-based typing. The paper as a whole reports these results and caveats: How much clinical and demographic metadata was included differed by source and by participant, and the metadata was provided uncurated.

From its cysteine to its phenylalanine, the CDR3 spans 12 amino acids. Only the CDR3 region is kept as DNA, spanning 36 bases read in frame from base 1. V ends up 8 bases short and J 2 bases short, with an unmatched junction base count of 2. The germline V gene specifies SNHLY as CDR1 and FYNNEI as CDR2. Points on this clone: There is no known antigen for this receptor. No much larger clone exists at a distance of one base, and base qualities are not known.

Participants in the prospective study were enrolled through a virtual design, were aged about 18 to 100 years, and lived in 20 to 30 United States geographic areas. In the prospective study, participants were assigned to cohorts based on the clinical history participants reported in a screening survey and a study questionnaire. In the prospective study, whole blood, serum and a nasopharyngeal or oropharyngeal swab were collected from each participant by mobile phlebotomists. Over a roughly two-month period, participants in the prospective study had the option of providing additional blood draws and questionnaires. Prospective study blood samples were shipped either frozen or at room temperature before DNA extraction. TCRbeta CDR3 regions were amplified from genomic DNA by means of the immunoSEQ Assay, a bias-controlled multiplex PCR. As for the authors' bioinformatics: Within the assay, amplification of reference gene primers was used to estimate how many nucleated cells each sample contained. Sequence reads were collapsed and filtered to measure the absolute abundance of every unique TCRbeta CDR3 rearrangement. For each sample, productive Simpson clonality was calculated as the square root of Simpson's diversity index across productive rearrangements. TCRdb took over this immuneACCESS table, retaining in-frame rearrangements with V and J assigned. Such tables are incomplete; in checked studies, under half of the missing clones stem from an unresolved V gene, and the remainder is unexplained. Clone size and V and J calls were adopted from that table, with D and trimming inferred from the DNA. The sample data list about 180,000 clones, and about 90% of these were observed just once. The ten largest clonotypes hold 1% to 1.5% of the sample.

Recombination linked TRBV2 to TRBJ2-7, with TRBD2 identical over 8 junction bases. This TCR came from a human donor with acute COVID-19. The donor label of this sample is uncertain. The sequencing input was PBMCs or T cells enriched from blood (not recorded which). The DNA sequence is TGTGCCAGCGAAGCGGGGGCCTACGAGCAGTACTTC. Its protein is CASEAGAYEQYF. Outside the CDR3, residues come from the reference TRBV2 and TRBJ2-7 proteins, so the full variable domain is: EPEVTQTPSHQVTQMGQEVILRCVPISNHLYFYWYRQILGQKVEFLVSFYNNEISEKSEIFDDQFSVERPDGSNFTLKIRSTKLEDSAMYFCASEAGAYEQYFGPGTRLTVT.